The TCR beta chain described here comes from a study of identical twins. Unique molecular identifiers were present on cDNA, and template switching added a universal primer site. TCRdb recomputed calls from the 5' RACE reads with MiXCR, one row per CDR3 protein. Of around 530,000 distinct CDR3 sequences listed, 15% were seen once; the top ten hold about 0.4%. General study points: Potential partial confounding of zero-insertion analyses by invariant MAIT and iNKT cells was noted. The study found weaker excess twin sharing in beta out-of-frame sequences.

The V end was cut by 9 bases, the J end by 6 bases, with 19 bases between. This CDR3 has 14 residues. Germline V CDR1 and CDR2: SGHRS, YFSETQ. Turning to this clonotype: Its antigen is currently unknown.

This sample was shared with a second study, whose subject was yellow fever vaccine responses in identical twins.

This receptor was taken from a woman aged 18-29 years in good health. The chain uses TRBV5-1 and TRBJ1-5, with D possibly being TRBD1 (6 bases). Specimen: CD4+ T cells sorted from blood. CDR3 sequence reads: CATESAGAFQPQHF. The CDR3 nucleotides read TGCGCCACCGAATCAGCGGGGGCCTTTCAGCCCCAGCATTTT.